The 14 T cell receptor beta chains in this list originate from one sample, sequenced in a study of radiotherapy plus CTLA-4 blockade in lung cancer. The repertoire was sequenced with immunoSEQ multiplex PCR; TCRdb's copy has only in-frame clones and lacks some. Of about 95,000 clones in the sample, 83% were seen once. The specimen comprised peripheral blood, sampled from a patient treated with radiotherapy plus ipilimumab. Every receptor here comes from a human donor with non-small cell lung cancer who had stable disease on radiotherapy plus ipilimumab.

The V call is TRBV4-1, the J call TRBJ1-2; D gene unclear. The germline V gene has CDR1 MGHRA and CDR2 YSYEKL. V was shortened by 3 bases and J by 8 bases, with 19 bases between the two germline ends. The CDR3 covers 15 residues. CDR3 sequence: CASSHPSGERWGYTF. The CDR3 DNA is TGCGCCAGCAGCCACCCGAGTGGGGAACGTTGGGGCTACACCTTC.

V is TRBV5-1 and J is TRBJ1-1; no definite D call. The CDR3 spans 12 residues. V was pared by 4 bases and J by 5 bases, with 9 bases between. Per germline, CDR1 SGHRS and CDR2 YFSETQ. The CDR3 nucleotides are TGCGCCAGCAGCGCCGTAAGGACTGAAGCTTTCTTT. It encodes CASSAVRTEAFF.

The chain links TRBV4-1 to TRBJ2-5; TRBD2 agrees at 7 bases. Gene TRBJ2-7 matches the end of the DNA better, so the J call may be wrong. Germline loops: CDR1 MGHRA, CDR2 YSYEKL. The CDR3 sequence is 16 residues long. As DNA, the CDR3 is TGCGCCAGCAGCCAAGATCCCTCCGGGAGGTGGTACGAGCAGTACTTC. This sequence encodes CASSQDPSGRWYEQYF.

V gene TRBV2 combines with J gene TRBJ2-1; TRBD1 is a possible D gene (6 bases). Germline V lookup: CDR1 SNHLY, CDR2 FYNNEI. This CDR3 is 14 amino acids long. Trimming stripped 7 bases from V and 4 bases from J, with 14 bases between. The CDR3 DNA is TGTGCCAGCACTAGGGACATGACTTACAATGAGCAGTTCTTC. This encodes CASTRDMTYNEQFF.

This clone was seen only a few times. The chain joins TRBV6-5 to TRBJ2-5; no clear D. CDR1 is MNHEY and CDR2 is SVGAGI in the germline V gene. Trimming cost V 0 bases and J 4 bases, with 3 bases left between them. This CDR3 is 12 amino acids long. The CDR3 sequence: CASSYSGETQYF. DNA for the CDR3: TGTGCCAGCAGTTACTCAGGAGAGACCCAGTACTTC.

For the CDR3, the DNA is TGTGCCAGCAGCGTAGCCGGGCACGGGCGGGCCACAGATACGCAGTATTTT. It yields the protein CASSVAGHGRATDTQYF. The chain links TRBV9 to TRBJ2-3, with D possibly matching TRBD2 (5 bases). Trimming removed 0 bases from V and 2 bases from J, with 16 bases in between. CDR1 is SGDLS and CDR2 is YYNGEE in the germline V gene. The CDR3 spans 17 residues.

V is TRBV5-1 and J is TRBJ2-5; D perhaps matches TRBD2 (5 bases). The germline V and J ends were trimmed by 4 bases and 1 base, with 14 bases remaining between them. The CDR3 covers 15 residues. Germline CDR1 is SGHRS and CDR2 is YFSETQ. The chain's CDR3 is CASSRGSGSQETQYF. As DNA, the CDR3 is TGCGCCAGCAGCAGAGGGAGCGGAAGCCAAGAGACCCAGTACTTC.

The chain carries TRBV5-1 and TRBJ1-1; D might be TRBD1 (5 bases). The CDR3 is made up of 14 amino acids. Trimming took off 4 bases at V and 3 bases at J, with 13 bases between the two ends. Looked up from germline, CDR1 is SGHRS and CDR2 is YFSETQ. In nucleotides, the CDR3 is TGCGCCAGCAGCGGAACCGGGGGTTACACTGAAGCTTTCTTT. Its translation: CASSGTGGYTEAFF.

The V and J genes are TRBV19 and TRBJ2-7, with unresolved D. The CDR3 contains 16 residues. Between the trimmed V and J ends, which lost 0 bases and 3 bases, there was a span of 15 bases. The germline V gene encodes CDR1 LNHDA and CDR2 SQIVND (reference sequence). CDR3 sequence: CASSIESGSTFYEQYF. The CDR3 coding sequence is TGTGCCAGTAGTATAGAATCGGGCAGTACTTTCTACGAGCAGTACTTC.

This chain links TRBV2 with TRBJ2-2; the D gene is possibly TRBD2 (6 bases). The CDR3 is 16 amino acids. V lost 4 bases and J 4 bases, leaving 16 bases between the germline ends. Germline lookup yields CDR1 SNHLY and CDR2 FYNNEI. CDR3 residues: CASSAGLEGPTGELFF. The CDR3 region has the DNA TGTGCCAGCAGTGCGGGTTTGGAGGGACCCACCGGGGAGCTGTTTTTT. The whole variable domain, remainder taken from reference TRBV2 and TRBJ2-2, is EPEVTQTPSHQVTQMGQEVILRCVPISNHLYFYWYRQILGQKVEFLVSFYNNEISEKSEIFDDQFSVERPDGSNFTLKIRSTKLEDSAMYFCASSAGLEGPTGELFFGEGSRLTVL.

CDR3 sequence: CASSIGTGVGEQYF. The CDR3 DNA is TGTGCCAGCAGTATCGGGACAGGGGTGGGGGAGCAGTACTTC. This sequence joins TRBV27 and TRBJ2-7; 10 nucleotides agree with TRBD1. The CDR3 consists of 14 residues. Germline lookup yields CDR1 MNHEY and CDR2 SMNVEV (reference sequence). J lost 7 bases, V lost 5 bases, and 8 bases had no gene match.

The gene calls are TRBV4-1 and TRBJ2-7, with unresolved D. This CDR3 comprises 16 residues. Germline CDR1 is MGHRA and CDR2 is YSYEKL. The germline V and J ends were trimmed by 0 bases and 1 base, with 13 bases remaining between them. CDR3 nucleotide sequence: TGCGCCAGCAGCCAAGATCCCCGCAGGTTTTCCTACGAGCAGTACTTC. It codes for CASSQDPRRFSYEQYF.

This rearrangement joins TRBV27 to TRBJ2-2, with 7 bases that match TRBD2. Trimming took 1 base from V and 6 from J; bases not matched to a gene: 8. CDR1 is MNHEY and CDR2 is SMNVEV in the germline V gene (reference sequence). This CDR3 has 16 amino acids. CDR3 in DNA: TGTGCCAGCAGTTTATTGGCGGGGGAAGCCTCCGGGGAGCTGTTTTTT. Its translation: CASSLLAGEASGELFF.

CDR3 DNA sequence: TGCGCCAGCAGCCGAGAATCCACAGATACGCAGTATTTT. Its translation: CASSRESTDTQYF. The chain has TRBV5-1 and TRBJ2-3; no firm D call. Germline V CDR1 and CDR2: SGHRS, YFSETQ. This CDR3 has 13 residues. V shed 4 bases and J shed 2 bases, with 8 bases lying between them.